These 27 T cell receptor beta chains were sequenced from one sample in a study of blood T cell repertoires in COVID-19. Assay used: immunoSEQ multiplex PCR; TCRdb lists only in-frame clones, some missing. This sample carries about 89,000 clones, 75% to 90% of them seen once, and the ten largest clones take more than 1%. The source material was peripheral blood. These receptor sequences come from a man older than 75 with active or convalescent COVID-19.

The sample holds a few counts of this clone. The chain recombines TRBV27 with TRBJ2-3; 7 positions agree with TRBD2. The CDR3 contains 15 residues. Trimming cost V 5 bases and J 4 bases; bases outside gene matches: 9. The germline gives CDR1 MNHEY, CDR2 SMNVEV (reference sequence). This chain's CDR3 is CASSLLGLDPDTQYF. Here the CDR3 DNA reads TGTGCCAGCAGTCTCCTCGGACTAGACCCAGATACGCAGTATTTT.

CDR3 in DNA: TGTGCCAGCTCCCTGCGACTAGTGATTCTGGGATATGAGCAGTTCTTC. Its translation: CASSLRLVILGYEQFF. The chain joins TRBV2 to TRBJ2-1, with a possible D match to TRBD2 (6 bases). Looked up from germline, CDR1 is SNHLY and CDR2 is FYNNEI. Trimming removed 8 bases from V and 8 bases from J, with 25 bases in between. This CDR3 contains 16 residues.

The J gene is TRBJ1-2, the V gene TRBV6-2 or TRBV6-3, with TRBD1 matching 7 bases. The junction had 2 bases not matched to a gene; V was cut back by 2 bases and J by 2 bases. Per germline, CDR1 MNHEY and CDR2 SVGEGT. This CDR3 has 14 amino acids. CDR3 protein: CASSYPQGNYGYTF. The CDR3 DNA reads as TGTGCCAGCAGTTACCCACAGGGGAACTATGGCTACACCTTC.

The chain carries TRBV2 and TRBJ2-6; TRBD2 might be the D (6 bases). The ends were cut back, 4 bases at V and 5 bases at J, with 21 bases in the middle. Germline V gene lookup returns CDR1 SNHLY and CDR2 FYNNEI. CDR3 length: 18 amino acids. The CDR3: CASSVWESNWDWANVLTF. The CDR3 DNA reads as TGTGCCAGCAGTGTGTGGGAGTCGAATTGGGACTGGGCCAACGTCCTGACTTTC.

The J gene is TRBJ2-7, the V gene TRBV30, with 10 bases that match TRBD1. The CDR3 sequence is 15 residues long. J lost 4 bases, V lost 4 bases, and 10 bases had no gene match. Germline CDR1 GTSNPN, CDR2 SVGIG (reference sequence). CDR3 nucleotides: TGTGCCTGGAAGAACCCGGGACAGGGGAGTTACGAGCAGTACTTC. As protein: CAWKNPGQGSYEQYF.

This CDR3 is CASSRLSSYEQYF. The CDR3 DNA reads TGTGCCAGTAGCAGACTAAGCTCCTACGAGCAGTACTTC. The V gene is TRBV19, the J gene TRBJ2-7; perhaps TRBD2 as D (5 bases). Germline-derived CDR1 and CDR2 are LNHDA and SQIVND (reference sequence). The CDR3 length is 13 residues. V dropped 6 bases and J dropped 0 bases, with 9 bases sitting between them.

This rearrangement joins TRBV7-2 to TRBJ2-7; 10 bases line up with TRBD1. The CDR3 length is 14 residues. J lost 2 bases, V lost 5 bases, and 3 bases had no gene match. In germline, CDR1 is SGHTA, CDR2 FQGNSA. CDR3 DNA sequence: TGTGCCAGCAGCACCGACAGGGGGCCCTACGAGCAGTACTTC. It specifies CASSTDRGPYEQYF.

This chain links TRBV3-1 (or the pseudogene TRBV3-2) with TRBJ1-6; 12 bases match TRBD1. The CDR3 is 17 amino acids. V dropped 0 bases and J dropped 7; count of bases not matched to a gene: 4. Germline V gives CDR1 LGHDT, CDR2 YNNKEL (reference sequence). The CDR3 spells CASSQDPGTGGNSPLHF. The CDR3 bases are TGTGCCAGCAGCCAAGATCCCGGGACAGGGGGCAATTCACCCCTCCACTTT.

CDR3 in amino acids: CASSLSSSGSSGEQYF. CDR3 coding DNA: TGTGCCAGCAGTTTGTCCTCTAGCGGGAGTTCGGGGGAGCAGTACTTC. V usage is TRBV28 and J usage is TRBJ2-7; 10 bases agree with TRBD2. Trimming took 3 bases from V and 7 from J; bases not matched to a gene: 12. Germline V gene lookup returns CDR1 MDHEN and CDR2 SYDVKM. The CDR3 has 16 residues.

The gene calls are TRBV3-1 (or the pseudogene TRBV3-2) and TRBJ1-6; 7 nucleotides match TRBD1. Germline V CDR1 and CDR2: LGHDT, YNNKEL (reference sequence). CDR3 length: 15 amino acids. The trim removed 4 bases at V and 7 bases at J, leaving 7 bases unmatched. Here the CDR3 reads CASSPKDRANSPLHF. The CDR3 coding sequence is TGTGCCAGCAGCCCCAAAGACAGGGCCAATTCACCCCTCCACTTT.

The chain recombines TRBV5-8 with TRBJ1-2; D unresolved. The CDR3 is 15 residues long. Trimming left V 0 bases short and J 8 bases short, with 17 bases between. CDR1 SGHTS and CDR2 YDEGEE come from the germline V gene. In DNA, the CDR3 is TGTGCCAGCAGCTTGGGTTCCGGTTCTACGGGAGGCTACACCTTC. It specifies CASSLGSGSTGGYTF.

The V gene is TRBV19, the J gene TRBJ2-3; 9 bases line up with TRBD1. V trimming: 8 bases; J trimming: 3 bases; junction bases outside the gene matches: 12. The CDR3 has 16 amino acids. Germline CDR1 is LNHDA and CDR2 is SQIVND (reference sequence). CDR3: CASRPEQGAGTDTQYF. The CDR3 bases are TGTGCCAGTCGCCCCGAACAGGGGGCTGGGACAGATACGCAGTATTTT.

This clone showed up just once. The same CDR3 is also encoded by other DNA sequences in this sample. The chain employs TRBV6-6 and TRBJ2-7, with D possibly TRBD1 on 6 matching bases. The V gene's germline CDR1 is MNHNY and CDR2 SVGAGI (reference sequence). The V end lost 6 bases, the J end lost 2 bases, and 11 bases lay between the germline ends. CDR3 length: 13 residues. This CDR3 reads CASRAGAAYEQYF. The CDR3 coding sequence is TGTGCCAGCAGGGCAGGGGCTGCCTACGAGCAGTACTTC.

This chain links TRBV6-2 or TRBV6-3 with TRBJ2-7; D unclear. CDR1 and CDR2 (germline): MNHEY, SVGEGT. This CDR3 has 12 amino acids. Trimming took off 5 bases at V and 3 bases at J, with 8 bases between the two ends. This CDR3 is CASSRENYEQYF. Written as DNA, the CDR3 is TGTGCCAGCAGTCGTGAGAACTACGAGCAGTACTTC.

The chain employs TRBV5-1 and TRBJ1-2; D remains unclear. The germline CDR1 and CDR2 sequences are SGHRS and YFSETQ. This CDR3 has 15 amino acids. Between the trimmed V and J ends, which lost 0 bases and 0 bases, there was a span of 9 bases. The CDR3 DNA is TGCGCCAGCAGCTTGGGGGCAGAGACTAACTATGGCTACACCTTC. Translation gives CASSLGAETNYGYTF.

This chain connects TRBV19 to TRBJ1-3, with D hard to call. From germline, CDR1 is LNHDA and CDR2 SQIVND (reference sequence). The V end was cut by 5 bases, the J end by 0 bases, with 11 bases between. The CDR3 has 15 amino acids. CDR3 loop: CASSPRVYSGNTIYF. Written as DNA, the CDR3 is TGTGCCAGTAGTCCCCGGGTTTACTCTGGAAACACCATATATTTT.

The V call is TRBV7-6, the J call TRBJ2-3; D is unclear. Germline V gene lookup returns CDR1 SGHVS and CDR2 FNYEAQ. V was pared by 4 bases and J by 0 bases, with 14 bases between. The CDR3 runs to 16 residues. The CDR3 is CASSSLVGLSTDTQYF. CDR3 nucleotides: TGTGCCAGCAGCTCCCTGGTGGGCCTGAGCACAGATACGCAGTATTTT.

Only one count was recorded for this clone. The CDR3 sequence: CASSYSWGLPYEQYF. The DNA of the CDR3 is TGTGCCAGCAGTTACTCTTGGGGACTCCCCTACGAGCAGTACTTC. This chain joins TRBV6-2 or TRBV6-3 and TRBJ2-7; TRBD2 is a possible D gene (6 bases). The CDR3 has 15 amino acids. The V end lost 0 bases, the J end lost 2 bases, and 11 bases lay between the germline ends. CDR1 is MNHEY, CDR2 SVGEGT, per germline.

The chain employs TRBV5-6 and TRBJ1-2; D is perhaps TRBD1 (5 bases). Germline CDR1 reads SGHDT; CDR2 reads YYEEEE. Trimming cost V 4 bases and J 4 bases, with 11 bases left between them. This CDR3 has 13 residues. Written as DNA, the CDR3 is TGTGCCAGCAGCGCCGACAGACTCTATGGCTACACCTTC. Residues: CASSADRLYGYTF.

The chain employs TRBV19 and TRBJ2-1; a possible D gene is TRBD1 (6 bases). Germline V gene lookup returns CDR1 LNHDA and CDR2 SQIVND (reference sequence). V lost 7 bases and J lost 3, with 13 bases in between. This CDR3 is built from 14 residues. CDR3 nucleotide sequence: TGTGCCAGTAATCCCGGGACAAGCTACAATGAGCAGTTCTTC. Protein product: CASNPGTSYNEQFF.

The chain uses TRBV11-2 and TRBJ2-3, with 8 nucleotides matching TRBD2. Per germline, CDR1 SGHAT and CDR2 FQNNGV. V dropped 0 bases and J dropped 1; count of bases not matched to a gene: 6. CDR3 length: 17 residues. In DNA, the CDR3 is TGTGCCAGCAGCTTAGATCTGTTAGCGGGACGCACAGATACGCAGTATTTT. It yields the protein CASSLDLLAGRTDTQYF. Using reference TRBV11-2 and TRBJ2-3 for the parts outside the CDR3, the full variable domain is EAGVAQSPRYKIIEKRQSVAFWCNPISGHATLYWYQQILGQGPKLLIQFQNNGVVDDSQLPKDRFSAERLKGVDSTLKIQPAKLEDSAVYLCASSLDLLAGRTDTQYFGPGTRLTVL.

The chain is built from TRBV7-8 and TRBJ2-7, with 11 nucleotides matching TRBD1. The V gene's germline CDR1 is SGHVS and CDR2 FQNEAQ. This CDR3 spans 15 amino acids. J gave up 4 bases and V 4 bases, and 6 bases lay outside the gene matches. CDR3 sequence: CASSSRTGGLYEQYF. The DNA for the CDR3 is TGTGCCAGCAGCTCCCGGACAGGGGGCCTATACGAGCAGTACTTC.

The genes are TRBV5-4 and TRBJ2-1, with D perhaps TRBD1 (5 bases). Per the germline V gene, CDR1 is SGHNT and CDR2 is YYREEE (reference sequence). V was trimmed by 2 bases and J by 5 bases, leaving 8 bases between them. The CDR3 consists of 13 residues. CDR3 sequence: CASSFGRDNEQFF. CDR3 DNA sequence: TGTGCCAGCAGCTTCGGCAGGGACAATGAGCAGTTCTTC.

This chain uses TRBV4-3 with TRBJ2-5; TRBD2 agrees at 10 bases. CDR1 and CDR2 from the germline V gene are LGHNA and YSLEER. The CDR3 has 15 amino acids. V lost 1 base and J lost 5; bases outside the gene matches: 4. CDR3 protein: CASSQGLAGAETQYF. DNA for the CDR3: TGCGCCAGCAGCCAAGGGCTAGCGGGAGCTGAGACCCAGTACTTC.

This clone has a single count. The V gene is TRBV30, the J gene TRBJ1-5; no definite D call. Between the trimmed V and J ends, which lost 0 bases and 5 bases, there was a span of 5 bases. The CDR3 is 12 amino acids. CDR1 and CDR2 (germline): GTSNPN, SVGIG (reference sequence). The CDR3 sequence is CAWSVQYQPQHF. CDR3 DNA sequence: TGTGCCTGGAGTGTACAATATCAGCCCCAGCATTTT.

This clone came up a few times. This chain uses TRBV4-3 with TRBJ1-1; 10 positions match TRBD1. Germline V lookup: CDR1 LGHNA, CDR2 YSLEER. There are 14 residues in the CDR3. The V gene end was trimmed by 1 base and the J gene end by 9 bases; junction bases not matched to a gene: 5. CDR3 residues: CASSQVPGQGKAFF. As DNA, the CDR3 is TGCGCCAGCAGCCAAGTCCCGGGACAGGGGAAAGCTTTCTTT.

The V gene is TRBV6-4, the J gene TRBJ2-3; 7 bases fit TRBD2. The germline V gene has CDR1 MRHNA and CDR2 SNTAGT. This CDR3 is 15 amino acids long. After removal of 3 bases from V and 3 bases from J, the junction contained 6 bases not matched to a gene. This CDR3 is CASSERAGETDTQYF. DNA for the CDR3: TGTGCCAGCAGTGAACGGGCGGGAGAGACAGATACGCAGTATTTT.